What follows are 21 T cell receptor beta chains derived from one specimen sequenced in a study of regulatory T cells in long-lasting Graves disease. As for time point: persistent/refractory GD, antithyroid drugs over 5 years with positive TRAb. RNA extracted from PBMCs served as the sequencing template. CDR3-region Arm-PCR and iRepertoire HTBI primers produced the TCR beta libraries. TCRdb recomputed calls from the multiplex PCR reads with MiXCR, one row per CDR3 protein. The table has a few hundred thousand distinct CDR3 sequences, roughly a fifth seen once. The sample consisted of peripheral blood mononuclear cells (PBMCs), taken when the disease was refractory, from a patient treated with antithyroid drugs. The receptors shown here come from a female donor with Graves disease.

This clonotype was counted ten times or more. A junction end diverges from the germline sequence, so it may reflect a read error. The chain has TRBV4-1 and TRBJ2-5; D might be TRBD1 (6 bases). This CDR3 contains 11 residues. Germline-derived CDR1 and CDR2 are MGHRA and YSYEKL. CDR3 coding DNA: TGTGCCAGCAGGACAGAAGAGACCCAGTACTTC. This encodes CASRTEETQYF.

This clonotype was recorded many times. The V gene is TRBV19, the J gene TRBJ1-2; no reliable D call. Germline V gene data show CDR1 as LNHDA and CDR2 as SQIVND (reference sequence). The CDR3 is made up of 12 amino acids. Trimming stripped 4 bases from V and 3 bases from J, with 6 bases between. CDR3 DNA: TGTGCCAGTAGTAATTTCGACTATGGCTACACCTTC. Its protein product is CASSNFDYGYTF.

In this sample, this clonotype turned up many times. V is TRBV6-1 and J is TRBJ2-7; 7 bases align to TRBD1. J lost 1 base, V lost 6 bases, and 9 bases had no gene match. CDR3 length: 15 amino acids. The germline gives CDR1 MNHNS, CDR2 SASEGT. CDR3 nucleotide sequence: TGTGCCAGCAGCACCCGGGACAGCAATTCCTACGAGCAGTACTTC. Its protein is CASSTRDSNSYEQYF.

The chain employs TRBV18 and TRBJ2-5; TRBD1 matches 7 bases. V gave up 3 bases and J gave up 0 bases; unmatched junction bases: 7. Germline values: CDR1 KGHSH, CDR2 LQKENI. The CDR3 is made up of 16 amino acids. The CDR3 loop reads CASSPRGRLDQETQYF. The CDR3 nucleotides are TGTGCCAGCTCACCTAGGGGGCGGTTGGACCAAGAGACCCAGTACTTC.

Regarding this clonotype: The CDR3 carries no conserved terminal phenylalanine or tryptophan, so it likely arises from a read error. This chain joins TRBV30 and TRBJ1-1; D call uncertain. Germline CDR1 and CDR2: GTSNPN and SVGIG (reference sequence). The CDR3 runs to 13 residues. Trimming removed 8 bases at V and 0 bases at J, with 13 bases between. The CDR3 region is CASSLAVNTEAFS. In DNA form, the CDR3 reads TGTGCCAGCAGCTTGGCAGTGAACACTGAAGCTTTCTCT.

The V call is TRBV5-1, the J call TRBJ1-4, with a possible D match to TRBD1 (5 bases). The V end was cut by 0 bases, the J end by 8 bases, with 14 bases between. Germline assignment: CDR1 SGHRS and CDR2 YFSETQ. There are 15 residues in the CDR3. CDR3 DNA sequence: TGCGCCAGCAGCTTGGAGGGCCAGGGTGGCGAAAAACTGTTTTTT. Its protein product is CASSLEGQGGEKLFF.

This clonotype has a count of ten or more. The CDR3 DNA follows: TGTGCCAGCTCACCACGTGACAGGGGCCCCCAAGAGACCCAGTACTTC. This encodes CASSPRDRGPQETQYF. The chain is built from TRBV18 and TRBJ2-5; TRBD1 aligns across 8 bases. The ends lost 1 base at V and 1 base at J; junction bases unmatched: 5. The germline V gene encodes CDR1 KGHSH and CDR2 LQKENI. The CDR3 runs to 16 residues. Looking up the rest from reference TRBV18 and TRBJ2-5 gives the full variable domain: NAGVMQNPRHLVRRRGQEARLRCSPMKGHSHVYWYRQLPEEGLKFMVYLQKENIIDESGMPKERFSAEFPKEGPSILRIQQVVRGDSAAYFCASSPRDRGPQETQYFGPGTRLLVL.

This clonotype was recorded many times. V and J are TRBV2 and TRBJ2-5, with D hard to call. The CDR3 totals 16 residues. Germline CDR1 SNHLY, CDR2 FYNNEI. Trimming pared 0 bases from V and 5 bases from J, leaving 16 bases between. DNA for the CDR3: TGTGCCAGCAGTGAAGCGGGCAAGCTACCGCGGGAGACCCAGTACTTC. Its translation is CASSEAGKLPRETQYF.

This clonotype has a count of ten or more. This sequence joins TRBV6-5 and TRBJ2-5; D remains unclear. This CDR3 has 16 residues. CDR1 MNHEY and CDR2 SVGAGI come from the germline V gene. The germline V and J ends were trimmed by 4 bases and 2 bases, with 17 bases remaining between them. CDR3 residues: CASSFGSLNGQETQYF. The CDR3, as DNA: TGTGCCAGCAGTTTTGGGTCTCTGAATGGGCAAGAGACCCAGTACTTC.

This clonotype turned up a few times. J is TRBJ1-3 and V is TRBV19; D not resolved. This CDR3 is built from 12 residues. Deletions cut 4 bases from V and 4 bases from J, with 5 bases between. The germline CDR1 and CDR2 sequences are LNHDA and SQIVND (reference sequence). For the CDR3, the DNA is TGTGCCAGTAGTACGGAGGGAAACACCATATATTTT. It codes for CASSTEGNTIYF. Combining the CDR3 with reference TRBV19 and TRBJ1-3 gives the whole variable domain DGGITQSPKYLFRKEGQNVTLSCEQNLNHDAMYWYRQDPGQGLRLIYYSQIVNDFQKGDIAEGYSVSREKKESFPLTVTSAQKNPTAFYLCASSTEGNTIYFGEGSWLTVV.

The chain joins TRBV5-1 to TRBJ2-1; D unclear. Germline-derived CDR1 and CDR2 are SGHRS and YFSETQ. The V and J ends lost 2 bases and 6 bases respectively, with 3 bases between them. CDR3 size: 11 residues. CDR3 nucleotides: TGCGCCAGCAGCTTCTCCAATGAGCAGTTCTTC. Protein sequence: CASSFSNEQFF.

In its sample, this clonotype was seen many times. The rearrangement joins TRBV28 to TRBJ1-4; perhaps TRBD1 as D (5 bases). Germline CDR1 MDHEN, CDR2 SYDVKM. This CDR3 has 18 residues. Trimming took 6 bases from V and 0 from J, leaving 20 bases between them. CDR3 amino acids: CASSPIRVFSPTNEKLFF. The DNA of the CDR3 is TGTGCCAGCAGCCCGATCAGGGTTTTCTCACCAACTAATGAAAAACTGTTTTTT.

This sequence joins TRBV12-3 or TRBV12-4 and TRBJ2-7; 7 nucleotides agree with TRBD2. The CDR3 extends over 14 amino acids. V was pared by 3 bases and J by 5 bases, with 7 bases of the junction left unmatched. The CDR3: CASSLMGTTHEQYF. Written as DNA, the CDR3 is TGTGCCAGCAGTTTGATGGGGACTACCCACGAGCAGTACTTC.

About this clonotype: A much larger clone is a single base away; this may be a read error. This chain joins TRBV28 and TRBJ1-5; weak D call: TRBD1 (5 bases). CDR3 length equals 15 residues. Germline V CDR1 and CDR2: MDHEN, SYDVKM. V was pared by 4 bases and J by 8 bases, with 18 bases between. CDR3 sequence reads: CASSSTDRQDKPQHF. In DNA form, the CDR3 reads TGTGCCAGCAGTTCGACGGACCGGCAGGACAAGCCCCAGCATTTT.

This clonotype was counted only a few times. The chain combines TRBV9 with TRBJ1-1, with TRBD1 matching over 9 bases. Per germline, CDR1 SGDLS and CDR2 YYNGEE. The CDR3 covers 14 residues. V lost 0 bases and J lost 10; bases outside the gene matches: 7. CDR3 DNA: TGTGCCAGCAGCGTAGATAACAGGGGGCGCGGAGCTTTCTTT. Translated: CASSVDNRGRGAFF.

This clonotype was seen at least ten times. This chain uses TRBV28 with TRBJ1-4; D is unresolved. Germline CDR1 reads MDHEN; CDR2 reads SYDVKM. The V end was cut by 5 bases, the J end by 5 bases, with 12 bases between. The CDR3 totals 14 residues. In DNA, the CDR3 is TGTGCCAGCAGTGGCCCTGCGTACAATGAAAAACTGTTTTTT. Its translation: CASSGPAYNEKLFF.

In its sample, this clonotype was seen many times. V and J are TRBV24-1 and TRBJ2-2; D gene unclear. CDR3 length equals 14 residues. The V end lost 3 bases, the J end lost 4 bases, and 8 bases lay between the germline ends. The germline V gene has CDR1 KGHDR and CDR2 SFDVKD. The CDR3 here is CATSDVKGTGELFF. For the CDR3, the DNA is TGTGCCACCAGTGATGTTAAGGGCACCGGGGAGCTGTTTTTT.

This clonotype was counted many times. The CDR3 nucleotides read TGTGCCAGCAGTTTATCAGCTAGCGGGAGGAAGGGCATTCAGTACTTC. It is translated as CASSLSASGRKGIQYF. The chain links TRBV28 to TRBJ2-4; 11 positions agree with TRBD2. This CDR3 is 16 amino acids long. Germline V gene lookup returns CDR1 MDHEN and CDR2 SYDVKM. The trim removed 1 base at V and 9 bases at J, leaving 8 bases unmatched.

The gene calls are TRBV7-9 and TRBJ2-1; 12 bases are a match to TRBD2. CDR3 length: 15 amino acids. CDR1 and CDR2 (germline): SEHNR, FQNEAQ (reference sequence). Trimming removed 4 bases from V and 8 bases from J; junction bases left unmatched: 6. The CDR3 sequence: CASSYLAGGPDEQFF. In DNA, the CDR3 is TGTGCCAGCAGCTATCTAGCGGGAGGGCCCGATGAGCAGTTCTTC.

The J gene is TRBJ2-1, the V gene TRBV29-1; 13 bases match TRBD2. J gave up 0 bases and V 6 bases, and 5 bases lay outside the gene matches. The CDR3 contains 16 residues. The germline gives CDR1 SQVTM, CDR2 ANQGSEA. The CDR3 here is CSVERTSGSSYNEQFF. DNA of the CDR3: TGCAGCGTCGAAAGGACTAGCGGGAGCTCCTACAATGAGCAGTTCTTC.

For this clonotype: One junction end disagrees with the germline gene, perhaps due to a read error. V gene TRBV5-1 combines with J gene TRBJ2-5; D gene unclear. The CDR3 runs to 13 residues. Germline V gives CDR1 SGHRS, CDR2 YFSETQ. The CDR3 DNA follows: TGCGCCGGCAGCTTGGTAGGGCAAGAGACCCAGTACTTC. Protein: CAGSLVGQETQYF.